This T cell receptor (beta chain) was profiled in a study of regulatory T cells in long-lasting Graves disease. Study-wide context: Persistent cases were those of Graves' disease that involved over 5 years of antithyroid drugs with positive TSH receptor antibodies.

Time point: persistent/refractory GD, antithyroid drugs over 5 years with positive TRAb. RNA from PBMCs was the source of the TCR library. The authors diagnosed Graves' disease using American Thyroid Association guidelines. Points on this clonotype: Its antigen is not identified.

Arm-PCR with iRepertoire HTBI primers amplified the CDR3 regions for these TCR beta libraries. TCRdb processed the multiplex PCR reads anew with MiXCR; each CDR3 protein has one entry. The sample includes roughly 400,000 distinct CDR3 sequences, less than 25% of them seen just once. Study-level points and caveats: Since the sample size was small, accuracy may have been reduced.

This TCR came from a female donor with Graves disease. The source material was peripheral blood mononuclear cells (PBMCs), sampled when the disease was refractory, from a patient treated with antithyroid drugs.

The CDR3 coding sequence is TGTGCCAGCAGCTTAGGGGGGGTCGTCGGGGAGCTGTTTTTT. Residues: CASSLGGVVGELFF. V usage is TRBV11-1 and J usage is TRBJ2-2, with D possibly being TRBD2 (6 bases). This CDR3 comprises 14 residues. The V gene lost 1 base and the J gene lost 7 bases, with 10 bases spanning the gap. Per germline, CDR1 SGHAT and CDR2 FQDESV (reference sequence). The whole variable domain, remainder taken from reference TRBV11-1 and TRBJ2-2, is EAEVAQSPRYKITEKSQAVAFWCDPISGHATLYWYRQILGQGPELLVQFQDESVVDDSQLPKDRFSAERLKGVDSTLKIQPAELGDSAMYLCASSLGGVVGELFFGEGSRLTVL.